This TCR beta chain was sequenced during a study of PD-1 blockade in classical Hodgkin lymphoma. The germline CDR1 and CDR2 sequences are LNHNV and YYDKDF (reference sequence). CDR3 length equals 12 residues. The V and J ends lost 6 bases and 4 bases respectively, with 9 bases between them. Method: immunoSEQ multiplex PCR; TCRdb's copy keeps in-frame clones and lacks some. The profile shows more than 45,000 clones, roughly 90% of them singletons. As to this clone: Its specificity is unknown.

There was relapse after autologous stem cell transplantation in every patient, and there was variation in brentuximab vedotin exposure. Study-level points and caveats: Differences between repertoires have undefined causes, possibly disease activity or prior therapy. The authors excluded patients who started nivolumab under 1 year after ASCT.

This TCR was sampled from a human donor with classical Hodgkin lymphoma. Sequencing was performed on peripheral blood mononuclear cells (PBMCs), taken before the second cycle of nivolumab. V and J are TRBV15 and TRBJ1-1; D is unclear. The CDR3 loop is CATRTGGTEAFF. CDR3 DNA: TGTGCCACCAGAACGGGAGGCACTGAAGCTTTCTTT.